A selection of T cell receptor beta chains follows, all from one sample in a study of regulatory T cells in long-lasting Graves disease. MiXCR, run by TCRdb on the multiplex PCR reads, gives a single entry per CDR3 protein. The table lists more than 300,000 distinct CDR3 sequences, 20% to 25% of them singletons. Material: peripheral blood mononuclear cells (PBMCs), obtained when the disease was refractory, from a patient treated with antithyroid drugs. Every receptor here comes from a woman in her thirties or forties with Graves disease. CDR3s include the opening cysteine and the closing phenylalanine or tryptophan.

j_call cdr3_length v_call cdr3_aa
TRBJ2-2 13 TRBV2 CASRPFNTGELFF
TRBJ2-4 17 TRBV11-2 CASSFSTGGGLLNIQYF
TRBJ2-2 13 TRBV28 CAGRTSGTGELFF
TRBJ2-1 14 TRBV6-1 CASWRRRSYNEQFF
TRBJ1-1 16 TRBV19 CASSALGGQTNTEAFF
TRBJ2-7 15 TRBV27 CASKRSGTEAYEQYF
TRBJ2-5 15 TRBV27 CASSLLAGATETQYF
TRBJ2-5 14 TRBV5-6 CASSLASSAGTQYF
TRBJ2-2 19 TRBV11-2 CASSLRPLKDRDNTGELFF
TRBJ2-6 19 TRBV9 CASSVDRDREGFGANVLTF
TRBJ2-1 15 TRBV27 CASSLTSPLVDEQFF
TRBJ2-5 15 TRBV9 CASSAVGNSQETQYF
TRBJ2-5 13 TRBV18 CASSPTREETQYF
TRBJ1-1 14 TRBV30 CAWSVTGLNTEAFF
TRBJ2-5 13 TRBV20-1 CSAEGDGKETQYF
TRBJ2-1 14 TRBV2 CASLRIAGANEQFF
TRBJ2-5 12 TRBV7-9 CASSLNLETQYF
TRBJ2-2 15 TRBV6-1 CASSPDRGGTGELFF
TRBJ2-7 14 TRBV5-5 CASSFSTGLGEQYF
TRBJ1-1 14 TRBV11-2 CASSKDRGLSEAFF
TRBJ2-5 13 TRBV2 CASSEREVETQYF
TRBJ2-2 20 TRBV11-2 CASSSLYMTSGSGNTGELFF
TRBJ2-7 14 TRBV6-1 CASSGRQVSYEQYF
TRBJ2-7 14 TRBV28 CASRPGLAGYEQYF
TRBJ1-1 17 TRBV6-1 CASSEALSQGLHTEAFF
TRBJ2-5 15 TRBV4-1 CASSQEGLVQETQYF
TRBJ1-5 17 TRBV12-3/TRBV12-4 CASSSQWDRNLNQPQHF
TRBJ2-7 14 TRBV28 CASSETGGSYEQYF
TRBJ2-5 15 TRBV5-1 CASSFGLAEKETQYF
TRBJ2-7 12 TRBV28 CASSNPTPEQYF
TRBJ1-5 14 TRBV24-1 CATSDSRVDQPQHF
TRBJ1-5 13 TRBV2 CASSLDRAQPQHF
TRBJ2-2 15 TRBV9 CASSVSGLITGELFF
TRBJ1-1 13 TRBV28 CASTPPLWTEAFF
TRBJ2-7 15 TRBV20-1 CSASGKRGPGNEQYF
TRBJ2-6 17 TRBV2 CASSDVAGGLGANVLTF
TRBJ1-5 15 TRBV19 CASSNPEPGQGAQHF
TRBJ2-1 14 TRBV5-1 CASSFDQLWNEQFF
TRBJ2-7 15 TRBV27 CASSSRQGEAYEQYF
TRBJ2-7 12 TRBV28 CASNGAAYEQYF
TRBJ1-5 14 TRBV7-9 CASSLLGYGQPQHF
TRBJ1-1 13 TRBV9 CASSVGANTEAFF
TRBJ2-5 15 TRBV6-1 CASTSQGGARETQYF
TRBJ2-2 16 TRBV2 CASSEEGVLNTGELFF
TRBJ2-3 14 TRBV2 CASKGLVVTDTQYF
TRBJ2-1 15 TRBV28 CASSLAGGHSNEQFF
TRBJ2-7 12 TRBV30 CAWRDISYEQYF
TRBJ2-3 16 TRBV7-2 CASSGVAGLSTDTQYF
TRBJ2-1 15 TRBV11-1 CASSLGGAKHNEQFF
TRBJ1-1 12 TRBV2 CASQLENTEAFF
TRBJ2-7 10 TRBV29-1 CSATSDEQYF
TRBJ1-5 14 TRBV2 CASGGQGGNQPQHF
TRBJ2-2 13 TRBV6-1 CASSETGSGELFF